This TCR beta chain was recorded in a study of blood T cell repertoires in COVID-19. For the study at large: T cells, B-cell-depleted T cells, or PBMCs supplied cDNA or gDNA.

There are 16 residues in the CDR3. The V segment lost 3 bases and the J segment 7 bases; nucleotides outside the gene matches: 11. CDR1 is LNHDA and CDR2 is SQIVND in the germline V gene (reference sequence). The assay was immunoSEQ multiplex PCR, and TCRdb's table has in-frame clones only and misses some. The table includes some 130,000 clones, roughly 84% detected once. The chain couples TRBV19 to TRBJ1-2; 10 bases fit TRBD1. Sequencing used peripheral blood. This receptor was identified in a human donor in a cohort sampled during active COVID-19. The CDR3 DNA reads as TGTGCCAGTAGTATTCCCTTCGGGACAGGGGCTCGTGGCTACACCTTC. Amino acid sequence: CASSIPFGTGARGYTF.